These 6 T cell receptor beta chains share one sample of origin, sequenced in a study of control samples from healthy donors and cancer patients. The assay was immunoSEQ multiplex PCR, and TCRdb's table has in-frame clones only and misses some. The table lists around 94,000 clones, 80% to 95% of them singletons. Source material: blood. The receptors originated from a woman in her 30s in good health.

V is TRBV6-1 and J is TRBJ2-3; D perhaps matches TRBD1 (6 bases). There are 15 residues in the CDR3. Germline V lookup: CDR1 MNHNS, CDR2 SASEGT. Trimming removed 2 bases from V and 3 bases from J, with 12 bases in between. Written as DNA, the CDR3 is TGTGCCAGCAGTGAAAACAGGGTTCTTACAGATACGCAGTATTTT. Encoded protein: CASSENRVLTDTQYF.

CDR3 coding DNA: TGTGCCAGCAGTGGAACAGGGGCTGCGGGCCAGCCCCAGCATTTT. Translating gives CASSGTGAAGQPQHF. The genes are TRBV28 and TRBJ1-5; 7 nucleotides align to TRBD1. CDR1 is MDHEN, CDR2 SYDVKM, per germline. V shed 5 bases, J shed 7 bases, and the junction held 11 bases outside the gene matches. The CDR3 sequence is 15 residues long. Looking up the rest from reference TRBV28 and TRBJ1-5 gives the full variable domain: DVKVTQSSRYLVKRTGEKVFLECVQDMDHENMFWYRQDPGLGLRLIYFSYDVKMKEKGDIPEGYSVSREKKERFSLILESASTNQTSMYLCASSGTGAAGQPQHFGDGTRLSIL.

The V and J genes are TRBV6-5 and TRBJ2-2, with D tentatively TRBD1 (5 bases). Trimming pared 0 bases from V and 4 bases from J, leaving 9 bases between. This CDR3 region has 15 residues. Germline values: CDR1 MNHEY, CDR2 SVGAGI. CDR3 in amino acids: CASSYSWTTTGELFF. In DNA, the CDR3 is TGTGCCAGCAGTTACTCGTGGACAACCACCGGGGAGCTGTTTTTT.

The chain is built from TRBV28 and TRBJ1-6, with 12 bases identical to TRBD1. With V trimmed by 6 bases and J by 7 bases, 16 bases remained unmatched. Germline CDR1 and CDR2: MDHEN and SYDVKM. The CDR3 extends over 19 amino acids. This CDR3 is CASRLEMGTGGAGNSPLHF. The DNA for the CDR3 is TGTGCCAGCAGATTAGAAATGGGGACAGGGGGCGCGGGGAATTCACCCCTCCACTTT.

The V and J genes are TRBV4-1 and TRBJ2-3, with 12 bases aligning to TRBD2. The CDR3 has 18 residues. V shed 1 base and J 5 bases; nucleotides not matched to a gene: 10. The germline gives CDR1 MGHRA, CDR2 YSYEKL. The CDR3 spells CASSQGFGLAGSRDTQYF. As DNA, the CDR3 is TGCGCCAGCAGCCAAGGATTCGGACTAGCGGGAAGTCGAGATACGCAGTATTTT.

The chain is built from TRBV28 and TRBJ2-7; 7 bases are a match to TRBD1. After removal of 5 bases from V and 2 bases from J, the junction contained 6 bases not matched to a gene. Germline loops: CDR1 MDHEN, CDR2 SYDVKM. The CDR3 has 14 residues. The CDR3 loop reads CASSTGTVAYEQYF. CDR3 nucleotides: TGTGCCAGCAGTACGGGGACAGTTGCCTACGAGCAGTACTTC.